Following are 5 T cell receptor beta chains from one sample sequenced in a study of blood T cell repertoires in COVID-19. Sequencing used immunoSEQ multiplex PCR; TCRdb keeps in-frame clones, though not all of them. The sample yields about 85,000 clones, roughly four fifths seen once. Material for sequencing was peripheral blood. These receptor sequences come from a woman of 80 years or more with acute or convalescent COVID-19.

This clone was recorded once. The CDR3 reads CASSVTPGTSNSPLHF. DNA of the CDR3: TGTGCCAGCAGCGTCACCCCAGGGACATCGAATTCACCCCTCCACTTT. The rearrangement links TRBV9 to TRBJ1-6, with D tentatively TRBD1 (6 bases). Germline-derived CDR1 and CDR2 are SGDLS and YYNGEE. Trimming pared 2 bases from V and 7 bases from J, leaving 16 bases between. The CDR3 contains 16 residues.

DNA for the CDR3: TGTGCCAGCACCCTCGGGACAGGACCTGGAAACACCATATATTTT. Protein product: CASTLGTGPGNTIYF. This chain joins TRBV6-5 and TRBJ1-3; 8 nucleotides align to TRBD1. The CDR3 sequence is 15 residues long. Germline CDR1 MNHEY, CDR2 SVGAGI. V lost 7 bases, J lost 2 bases, and 7 bases stayed unmatched.

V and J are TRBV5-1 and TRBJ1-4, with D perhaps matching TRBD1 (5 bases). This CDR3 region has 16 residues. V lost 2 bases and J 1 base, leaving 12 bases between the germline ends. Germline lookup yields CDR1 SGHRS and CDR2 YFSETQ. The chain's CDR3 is CASSFGTGGTNEKLFF. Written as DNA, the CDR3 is TGCGCCAGCAGCTTTGGCACAGGCGGAACTAATGAAAAACTGTTTTTT.

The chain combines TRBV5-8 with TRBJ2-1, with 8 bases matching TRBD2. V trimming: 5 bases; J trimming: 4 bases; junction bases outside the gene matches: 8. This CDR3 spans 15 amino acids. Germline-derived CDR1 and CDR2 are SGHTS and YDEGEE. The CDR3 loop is CASSVGLAGYNEQFF. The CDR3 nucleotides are TGTGCCAGCAGTGTCGGGTTAGCGGGGTACAATGAGCAGTTCTTC.

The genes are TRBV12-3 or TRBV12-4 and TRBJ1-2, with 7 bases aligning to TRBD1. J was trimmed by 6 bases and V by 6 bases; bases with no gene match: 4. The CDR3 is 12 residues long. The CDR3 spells CASRVGQNGYTF. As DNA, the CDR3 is TGTGCCAGCAGAGTGGGACAGAATGGCTACACCTTC.